This entry lists 7 T cell receptor beta chains sequenced from one sample in a study of shared clonotypes between healthy human individuals. Measured with immunoSEQ multiplex PCR; TCRdb has only the in-frame clones, and not every one. Altogether roughly 2.5 million clones are present, about 92% being singletons, with the ten largest covering about 0.13%. Sequencing was done on a sample of naive CD4+ T cells sorted from blood. Subset reported: CD45RA+ positively selected. Every receptor here comes from a man aged 18-30 years in good health.

For this clone: One junction end does not reproduce the germline sequence, and a read error may be involved. The J gene is TRBJ2-2, the V gene TRBV4-1, with D tentatively TRBD2 (6 bases). Germline V gene sequence: CDR1 MGHRA, CDR2 YSYEKL. The CDR3 is 13 amino acids. The CDR3, as DNA: TGCGCCAGCAGCCAGGACTATACCGCGGAGCTGTTTTTT. Its protein is CASSQDYTAELFF.

The gene calls are TRBV5-4 and TRBJ1-6, with 8 bases identical to TRBD1. Unmatched junction bases numbered 2, after V lost 4 bases and J lost 8 bases. The CDR3 has 13 amino acids. Germline CDR1 SGHNT, CDR2 YYREEE (reference sequence). The CDR3 spells CASSQQGDSPLHF. CDR3 bases: TGTGCCAGCAGCCAACAGGGGGATTCACCCCTCCACTTT.

This rearrangement joins TRBV6-5 to TRBJ2-3, with 7 bases identical to TRBD2. Germline V gene data show CDR1 as MNHEY and CDR2 as SVGAGI. The CDR3 covers 15 residues. The ends lost 6 bases at V and 0 bases at J; junction bases unmatched: 6. The CDR3 protein is CASRNRAGSTDTQYF. DNA for the CDR3: TGTGCCAGCAGGAACCGAGCGGGAAGCACAGATACGCAGTATTTT.

To note about this clone: Within the sample, other DNA sequences also encode this same CDR3. The chain employs TRBV6-5 and TRBJ1-3; D is unresolved. V was shortened by 6 bases and J by 5 bases, with 5 bases between the two germline ends. The length of the CDR3 is 11 residues. The germline gives CDR1 MNHEY, CDR2 SVGAGI. In nucleotides, the CDR3 is TGTGCCAGCAGCTCAAGAAACACCATATATTTT. This translates into CASSSRNTIYF.

V and J are TRBV19 and TRBJ2-7; D is perhaps TRBD1 (6 bases). The CDR3 has 15 residues. Trimming took off 6 bases at V and 1 base at J, with 16 bases between the two ends. The V gene's germline CDR1 is LNHDA and CDR2 SQIVND (reference sequence). The CDR3 nucleotides read TGTGCCAGTAGACCCCTCGGGACACCGTCCTACGAGCAGTACTTC. Translation: CASRPLGTPSYEQYF.

This clone came up a few times. J is TRBJ1-1 and V is TRBV30; D unresolved. The V end lost 3 bases, the J end lost 6 bases, and 8 bases lay between the germline ends. CDR1 and CDR2 (germline): GTSNPN, SVGIG (reference sequence). The CDR3 totals 11 residues. CDR3 coding DNA: TGTGCCTGGAGGATCCCTGCTGAAGCTTTCTTT. Protein: CAWRIPAEAFF.

V is TRBV6-5 and J is TRBJ1-6, with TRBD1 matching over 8 bases. Germline V gives CDR1 MNHEY, CDR2 SVGAGI. J was trimmed by 7 bases and V by 6 bases; bases with no gene match: 5. CDR3 length equals 14 residues. The chain's CDR3 is CASSLRQGNSPLHF. CDR3 nucleotide sequence: TGTGCCAGCAGCCTTAGACAGGGGAATTCACCCCTCCACTTT.